These 30 T cell receptor beta chains share one sample of origin, sequenced in a study of control samples from healthy donors and cancer patients (dated by TCRdb to the early 2020s). The protocol used for the library was the immunoSEQ multiplex PCR assay. This immuneACCESS table, as held by TCRdb, lists in-frame sequences with V and J called but not all clones. Of the missing ones, under half trace to an unresolved V gene in checked studies; the others have no known cause. This sample lists around 140,000 clones; roughly 91% were detected once. The ten largest clones add up to approximately 7.5% of the sample. Sequenced: PBMCs. The origin of the receptors is a man aged 45-65 years with head and neck cancer.

The V gene is TRBV5-8, the J gene TRBJ2-5, with TRBD2 matching over 7 bases. Germline trimming cut 2 bases from V and 5 bases from J; bases unmatched to any gene: 9. The CDR3 runs to 15 residues. Per germline, CDR1 SGHTS and CDR2 YDEGEE. The CDR3 loop is CASSFRGVGGETQYF. Written as DNA, the CDR3 is TGTGCCAGCAGCTTTCGAGGGGTGGGAGGGGAGACCCAGTACTTC. Full variable domain (remainder filled in from reference TRBV5-8 and TRBJ2-5): EAGVTQSPTHLIKTRGQQATLRCSPISGHTSVYWYQQALGLGLQFLLWYDEGEERNRGNFPPRFSGRQFPNYSSELNVNALELEDSALYLCASSFRGVGGETQYFGPGTRLLVL.

The chain has TRBV27 and TRBJ1-3, with D possibly matching TRBD1 (5 bases). V lost 5 bases to trimming and J lost 6 bases, with 14 bases between them. There are 14 residues in the CDR3. Germline V gene data show CDR1 as MNHEY and CDR2 as SMNVEV (reference sequence). CDR3 sequence (DNA): TGTGCCAGCAGTGCGACAGAGTGGGCAAACACCATATATTTT. It is translated as CASSATEWANTIYF.

The gene calls are TRBV5-1 and TRBJ2-5, with TRBD2 matching over 9 bases. Germline lookup yields CDR1 SGHRS and CDR2 YFSETQ. Germline trimming cut 0 bases from V and 2 bases from J; bases unmatched to any gene: 5. This CDR3 has 16 amino acids. CDR3 residues: CASSLASSGGQETQYF. The DNA of the CDR3 is TGCGCCAGCAGCTTGGCCAGTAGCGGGGGACAAGAGACCCAGTACTTC.

The CDR3 DNA sequence: TGCAGCGTTGAGGGTGCAGTTGATATGAACACTGAAGCTTTCTTT. Encoded protein: CSVEGAVDMNTEAFF. The chain couples TRBV29-1 to TRBJ1-1; no reliable D call. Germline CDR1 and CDR2: SQVTM and ANQGSEA. Trimming stripped 3 bases from V and 0 bases from J, with 14 bases between. This CDR3 contains 15 residues. Together with reference TRBV29-1 and TRBJ1-1, the CDR3 gives the full variable domain: SAVISQKPSRDICQRGTSLTIQCQVDSQVTMMFWYRQQPGQSLTLIATANQGSEATYESGFVIDKFPISRPNLTFSTLTVSNMSPEDSSIYLCSVEGAVDMNTEAFFGQGTRLTVV.

This rearrangement joins TRBV19 to TRBJ1-5, with 10 nucleotides matching TRBD1. CDR3 length equals 14 residues. V was clipped by 7 bases and J by 6 bases; unmatched bases: 6. Germline V gene data show CDR1 as LNHDA and CDR2 as SQIVND (reference sequence). The CDR3 DNA follows: TGTGCCAGTACCGACAGGGGGCGGTTTCAGCCCCAGCATTTT. As protein: CASTDRGRFQPQHF.

V is TRBV18 and J is TRBJ1-1, with unresolved D. Germline V CDR1 and CDR2: KGHSH, LQKENI. This CDR3 is 13 amino acids long. V dropped 2 bases and J dropped 3 bases, with 7 bases sitting between them. CDR3 loop: CASSPVGYTEAFF. The CDR3 region has the DNA TGTGCCAGCTCACCAGTAGGATACACTGAAGCTTTCTTT.

The gene calls are TRBV28 and TRBJ1-5; 8 bases map to TRBD1. The length of the CDR3 is 14 residues. Germline V lookup: CDR1 MDHEN, CDR2 SYDVKM. J lost 8 bases, V lost 6 bases, and 9 bases had no gene match. Here the CDR3 DNA reads TGTGCCAGCAGCGAGGGACAGGACCATAAGCCCCAGCATTTT. Translated: CASSEGQDHKPQHF.

Concerning this clone: Different DNA sequences within this sample yield the same CDR3. J is TRBJ1-5 and V is TRBV19; D is unresolved. The CDR3 totals 13 residues. Trimming took off 3 bases at V and 5 bases at J, with 8 bases between the two ends. CDR1 and CDR2 (germline): LNHDA, SQIVND (reference sequence). CDR3 nucleotides: TGTGCCAGTAGTATTACGGGTGATCAGCCCCAGCATTTT. Amino acids: CASSITGDQPQHF.

The chain recombines TRBV5-1 with TRBJ2-3, with D perhaps TRBD1 or TRBD2 (5 bases each). Trimming took 5 bases from V and 8 from J, leaving 24 bases between them. CDR1 SGHRS and CDR2 YFSETQ come from the germline V gene. The CDR3 consists of 16 residues. For the CDR3, the DNA is TGCGCCAGCAGTTCGGTAGCGCTGGGGGATCCGGGTACGCAGTATTTT. Protein product: CASSSVALGDPGTQYF.

J is TRBJ1-4 and V is TRBV7-6, with 9 bases aligning to TRBD1. CDR3 length: 16 residues. Per germline, CDR1 SGHVS and CDR2 FNYEAQ. Unmatched junction bases numbered 6, after V lost 5 bases and J lost 2 bases. The CDR3 region has the DNA TGTGCCAGCAGCATTACAGGGGGCATTACTAATGAAAAACTGTTTTTT. This sequence encodes CASSITGGITNEKLFF. Combining the CDR3 with reference TRBV7-6 and TRBJ1-4 gives the whole variable domain GAGVSQSPRYKVTKRGQDVALRCDPISGHVSLYWYRQALGQGPEFLTYFNYEAQQDKSGLPNDRFSAERPEGSISTLTIQRTEQRDSAMYRCASSITGGITNEKLFFGSGTQLSVL.

The chain links TRBV11-2 to TRBJ2-7; D possibly corresponds to TRBD2 (5 bases). The germline CDR1 and CDR2 sequences are SGHAT and FQNNGV. The CDR3 has 15 residues. The V gene lost 1 base and the J gene lost 3 bases, with 13 bases spanning the gap. The CDR3 region has the DNA TGTGCCAGCAGCTTAGCCGCTAGCAAACTCTACGAGCAGTACTTC. Protein sequence: CASSLAASKLYEQYF.

CDR3 nucleotides: TGTGCCAGCAGGCCCGACAGGGGCCACGAGCAGTACTTC. This sequence encodes CASRPDRGHEQYF. The chain recombines TRBV6-5 with TRBJ2-7, with 8 bases that match TRBD1. The CDR3 covers 13 residues. V shed 6 bases, J shed 5 bases, and the junction held 6 bases outside the gene matches. Germline-derived CDR1 and CDR2 are MNHEY and SVGAGI.

This clone has more than one count but fewer than ten. The rearrangement links TRBV5-6 to TRBJ1-2; D gene ambiguous. The CDR3 is made up of 13 amino acids. Germline CDR1 and CDR2: SGHDT and YYEEEE. Trimming left V 4 bases short and J 3 bases short, with 10 bases between. The CDR3 DNA is TGTGCCAGCAGCCGTCCGGAGGACTATGGCTACACCTTC. Translation gives CASSRPEDYGYTF.

V gene TRBV5-1 combines with J gene TRBJ2-3, with D unclear. The CDR3 consists of 15 residues. CDR1 is SGHRS, CDR2 YFSETQ, per germline. The V end lost 0 bases, the J end lost 0 bases, and 8 bases lay between the germline ends. CDR3: CASSLAQTSTDTQYF. Here the CDR3 DNA reads TGCGCCAGCAGCTTGGCTCAGACTAGCACAGATACGCAGTATTTT. The full variable domain, with the rest looked up from reference TRBV5-1 and TRBJ2-3, is KAGVTQTPRYLIKTRGQQVTLSCSPISGHRSVSWYQQTPGQGLQFLFEYFSETQRNKGNFPGRFSGRQFSNSRSEMNVSTLELGDSALYLCASSLAQTSTDTQYFGPGTRLTVL.

Only one count was recorded for this clone. The chain recombines TRBV5-1 with TRBJ2-7, with D uncertain. The V end lost 2 bases, the J end lost 0 bases, and 9 bases lay between the germline ends. The CDR3 totals 14 residues. The germline V gene encodes CDR1 SGHRS and CDR2 YFSETQ. This CDR3 is CASSFGPYSYEQYF. The CDR3 region has the DNA TGCGCCAGCAGCTTTGGTCCTTACTCCTACGAGCAGTACTTC.

The chain recombines TRBV30 with TRBJ1-5, with D uncertain. In germline, CDR1 is GTSNPN, CDR2 SVGIG (reference sequence). The CDR3 spans 14 residues. Trimming stripped 5 bases from V and 3 bases from J, with 14 bases between. CDR3 in amino acids: CAWSKGTANQPQHF. CDR3 nucleotide sequence: TGTGCCTGGTCCAAAGGTACAGCCAATCAGCCCCAGCATTTT.

The chain's CDR3 is CATSRAWPGLAETQYF. The CDR3 nucleotides read TGTGCCACCAGCAGAGCCTGGCCGGGACTAGCCGAGACCCAGTACTTC. The chain employs TRBV15 and TRBJ2-5; 9 nucleotides line up with TRBD2. The CDR3 contains 16 residues. Trimming at V came to 1 base and at J to 5 bases, leaving 8 bases not matched to a gene. The germline V gene has CDR1 LNHNV and CDR2 YYDKDF (reference sequence).

This clone was detected only a few times. V gene TRBV7-9 combines with J gene TRBJ1-1; possibly TRBD1 for D (5 bases). V shed 5 bases and J shed 5 bases, with 18 bases lying between them. Germline V CDR1 and CDR2: SEHNR, FQNEAQ (reference sequence). CDR3 length equals 15 residues. CDR3 DNA sequence: TGTGCCAGCAGCCTTCAGGCGGGACCTGGGACTGAAGCTTTCTTT. It yields the protein CASSLQAGPGTEAFF.

V usage is TRBV29-1 and J usage is TRBJ2-1; D gene ambiguous. Germline V lookup: CDR1 SQVTM, CDR2 ANQGSEA. The V end lost 3 bases, the J end lost 0 bases, and 9 bases lay between the germline ends. The CDR3 covers 14 residues. Written as DNA, the CDR3 is TGCAGCGTTGATGAAAATATCTCCTACAATGAGCAGTTCTTC. Amino acids: CSVDENISYNEQFF.

This clone was seen a few times. The CDR3 protein is CSVDSLEVDTQYF. DNA for the CDR3: TGCAGCGTTGATTCGCTGGAAGTAGATACGCAGTATTTT. V gene TRBV29-1 combines with J gene TRBJ2-3; D is unclear. The V end was cut by 3 bases, the J end by 5 bases, with 12 bases between. The V gene's germline CDR1 is SQVTM and CDR2 ANQGSEA. This CDR3 contains 13 residues.

This chain uses TRBV6-1 with TRBJ1-2; weak D call: TRBD1 (5 bases). The ends were cut back, 2 bases at V and 0 bases at J, with 25 bases in the middle. The CDR3 extends over 20 amino acids. Looked up from germline, CDR1 is MNHNS and CDR2 is SASEGT. CDR3 sequence (DNA): TGTGCCAGCAGTGAATTCGGGCGGAGTCTGGGGACCGCTGCTAACTATGGCTACACCTTC. Protein product: CASSEFGRSLGTAANYGYTF.

The genes are TRBV5-5 and TRBJ2-2, with TRBD1 identical over 8 bases. V lost 4 bases and J lost 5; bases outside the gene matches: 10. Looked up from germline, CDR1 is SGHKS and CDR2 is YYEKEE (reference sequence). CDR3 length: 16 residues. CDR3 bases: TGTGCCAGCAGCCGAATCTGGACAGGGCAGACCGGGGAGCTGTTTTTT. Protein: CASSRIWTGQTGELFF.

A few counts support this clone. This chain joins TRBV6-5 and TRBJ1-1; D remains unclear. Germline assignment: CDR1 MNHEY and CDR2 SVGAGI. This CDR3 region has 12 residues. Trimming left V 6 bases short and J 5 bases short, with 10 bases between. CDR3 sequence reads: CASSQQRTEAFF. Written as DNA, the CDR3 is TGTGCCAGCAGCCAACAGCGTACTGAAGCTTTCTTT.

The chain employs TRBV19 and TRBJ2-7, with a weak D call TRBD2 (5 bases). This CDR3 contains 18 residues. Germline V gene lookup returns CDR1 LNHDA and CDR2 SQIVND (reference sequence). Trimming removed 1 base from V and 1 base from J, with 20 bases in between. CDR3 loop: CASSIVGSLSGVSYEQYF. CDR3 nucleotides: TGTGCCAGTAGTATAGTAGGCAGTCTCTCCGGGGTATCCTACGAGCAGTACTTC.

The V and J genes are TRBV19 and TRBJ2-5; D not certain. The length of the CDR3 is 15 residues. Trimming cost V 5 bases and J 1 base, with 14 bases left between them. Per the germline V gene, CDR1 is LNHDA and CDR2 is SQIVND (reference sequence). CDR3 nucleotide sequence: TGTGCCAGTAGTGCCGGCTCCCGGACCCAAGAGACCCAGTACTTC. Protein: CASSAGSRTQETQYF.

This chain links TRBV9 with TRBJ2-2, with D maybe TRBD1 (7 bases). The V end was cut by 5 bases, the J end by 4 bases, with 18 bases between. Germline values: CDR1 SGDLS, CDR2 YYNGEE. There are 16 residues in the CDR3. CDR3 sequence reads: CASSEGGGRGTGELFF. DNA of the CDR3: TGTGCCAGCAGTGAAGGAGGGGGCCGTGGCACCGGGGAGCTGTTTTTT.

The rearrangement joins TRBV5-1 to TRBJ1-4, with 9 bases identical to TRBD1. Germline V gene lookup returns CDR1 SGHRS and CDR2 YFSETQ. V trimming: 2 bases; J trimming: 8 bases; junction bases outside the gene matches: 4. The CDR3 has 14 residues. CDR3 nucleotide sequence: TGCGCCAGCAGCTTACGGACAGGGGACGAAAAACTGTTTTTT. This codes for CASSLRTGDEKLFF.

The chain links TRBV28 to TRBJ1-1; maybe TRBD1 (6 bases). Germline-derived CDR1 and CDR2 are MDHEN and SYDVKM. This CDR3 has 16 residues. V shed 3 bases and J shed 0 bases, with 14 bases lying between them. CDR3 coding DNA: TGTGCCAGCAGTTTCCAGGGGACACTTATGAACACTGAAGCTTTCTTT. Its protein is CASSFQGTLMNTEAFF.

The chain combines TRBV6-4 with TRBJ2-1, with D hard to call. There are 15 residues in the CDR3. Germline values: CDR1 MRHNA, CDR2 SNTAGT. With 0 bases removed from V and 3 bases from J, the gap between germline ends came to 9 bases. The CDR3 coding sequence is TGTGCCAGCAGTGACTCTGGGTTGGGCTACAATGAGCAGTTCTTC. Its protein is CASSDSGLGYNEQFF.

The rearrangement links TRBV3-1 (or the pseudogene TRBV3-2) to TRBJ2-7; D uncertain. CDR3 length equals 12 residues. The V and J ends lost 5 bases and 4 bases respectively, with 9 bases between them. Germline-derived CDR1 and CDR2 are LGHDT and YNNKEL (reference sequence). The CDR3 DNA is TGTGCCAGCAGCAAAGGAACTTACGAGCAGTACTTC. It codes for CASSKGTYEQYF.